The sequence of this T cell receptor beta chain was determined in a study of tumor and adjacent non-tumor tissue in lung cancer. The overall study: About 4.17 million productive TCRbeta reads were obtained per sample on average.

Study-wide points: TCR diversity was significantly greater in tumor than normal lung tissue. Tumor repertoires had a smaller top 100 clone share than normal lung.

TCRbeta libraries were built with three rounds of nested PCR, modified from ARM-PCR. TCRdb processed the multiplex PCR reads anew with MiXCR; each CDR3 protein has one entry. The repertoire includes 75,000 to 80,000 distinct CDR3 sequences, over 60% of them detected once, and roughly 37% sits in the top ten. This sample's RNA came from whole unsorted tissue. This non-tumor lung sample came from over 3 cm beyond the tumor edge. Details on this clonotype: Its antigen is unknown.

Trimming removed 7 bases from V and 4 bases from J, with 14 bases in between. Germline V gives CDR1 LNHDA, CDR2 SQIVND (reference sequence). This CDR3 has 14 residues. The sequence came from a man in his 70s with non-small cell lung cancer. J is TRBJ1-5 and V is TRBV19; a possible D gene is TRBD1 (6 bases). The sample taken for sequencing was distant non-tumor lung tissue. The CDR3 here is CASTPGHLNQPQHF. As DNA, the CDR3 is TGTGCCAGTACCCCGGGACATCTAAATCAGCCCCAGCATTTT.